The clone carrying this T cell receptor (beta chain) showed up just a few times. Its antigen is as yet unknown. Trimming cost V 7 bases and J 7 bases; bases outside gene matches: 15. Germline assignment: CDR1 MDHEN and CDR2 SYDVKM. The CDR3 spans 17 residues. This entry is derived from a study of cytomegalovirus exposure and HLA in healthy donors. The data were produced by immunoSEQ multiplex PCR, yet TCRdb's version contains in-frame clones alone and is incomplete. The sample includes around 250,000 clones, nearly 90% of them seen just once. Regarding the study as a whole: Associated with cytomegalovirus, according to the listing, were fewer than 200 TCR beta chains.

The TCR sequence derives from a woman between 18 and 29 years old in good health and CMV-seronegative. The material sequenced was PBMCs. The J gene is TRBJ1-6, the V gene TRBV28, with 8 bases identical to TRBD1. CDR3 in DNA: TGTGCCAGCACCAGCACAGGGGGTCCCCAACCAAATTCACCCCTCCACTTT. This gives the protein CASTSTGGPQPNSPLHF.